The rows below give T cell receptor beta chains drawn from one sample of a study of vaccination and CD4 T cells after COVID-19. In TCRdb, the PCR reads were re-called with MiXCR into one record per CDR3 protein. The repertoire has approximately 15,000 distinct CDR3 sequences, approximately 31% of them found once; the top ten carry approximately 14%. Their antigen targets remain unknown. The sample taken for sequencing was cultured CD4+ T cells from blood. The receptor set was obtained from a human donor with COVID-19. Each CDR3 is given with its conserved first and last residue. A D gene is named only where the DNA matches it firmly. Not all rows give a size; the values are once, few, many and, for expanded clones, a class.

>TRBV6-1|TRBD1|TRBJ1-5|few
CASRSTGDQPQHF
TGTGCCAGCAGGAGCACAGGGGACCAGCCCCAGCATTTT
>TRBV9|NA|TRBJ1-2|NA
CASSVVGGDYGYTF
TGTGCCAGCAGCGTAGTAGGGGGAGACTATGGCTACACCTTC
>TRBV29-1|NA|TRBJ2-3|few
CSVRVGVAGLSTDTQYF
TGCAGCGTCCGAGTTGGCGTGGCGGGTCTGAGCACAGATACGCAGTATTTT
>TRBV11-2|NA|TRBJ2-2|NA
CASSLGGANTGELFF
TGTGCCAGCAGCTTGGGCGGGGCGAACACCGGGGAGCTGTTTTTT
>TRBV6-1|NA|TRBJ1-6|NA
CASSRQAGRNSPLHF
TGTGCCAGCAGTCGACAGGCAGGACGAAATTCACCCCTCCACTTT
>TRBV5-8|NA|TRBJ1-2|NA
CASSLAGYGYTF
TGTGCCAGCAGCTTGGCCGGTTATGGCTACACCTTC
>TRBV5-1|TRBD1|TRBJ2-6|once
CASSLGGQGAVGANVLTF
TGCGCCAGCAGCTTGGGGGGACAGGGGGCAGTTGGGGCCAACGTCCTGACTTTC
>TRBV14|NA|TRBJ2-3|NA
CASSQQLASTDTQYF
TGTGCCAGCAGCCAACAGCTAGCTAGCACAGATACGCAGTATTTT
>TRBV12-3/TRBV12-4|NA|TRBJ1-1|NA
CATRFGGGTEAFF
TGTGCCACCCGTTTCGGAGGGGGCACTGAAGCTTTCTTT
>TRBV2|TRBD1|TRBJ2-2|NA
CASMDRGFTGELFF
TGTGCCAGCATGGACAGGGGTTTCACCGGGGAGCTGTTTTTT
>TRBV19|NA|TRBJ1-2|NA
CASTSAVGNGYTF
TGTGCCAGTACCTCGGCGGTGGGGAACGGCTACACCTTC
>TRBV6-5|NA|TRBJ1-5|NA
CASSSPGDQPQHF
TGTGCCAGCAGTTCCCCAGGGGACCAGCCCCAGCATTTT
>TRBV6-5|NA|TRBJ2-3|NA
CASSYGPVDTQYF
TGTGCCAGCAGTTACGGCCCCGTGGATACGCAGTATTTT
>TRBV15|NA|TRBJ1-5|medium-sized
CATSRNTGILQPQHF
TGTGCCACCAGCAGGAATACAGGGATTCTTCAGCCCCAGCATTTT
>TRBV28|NA|TRBJ1-1|NA
CASKQARSRMNTEAFF
TGTGCCAGCAAACAGGCCCGGTCCAGGATGAACACTGAAGCTTTCTTT
>TRBV20-1|TRBD1|TRBJ1-2|few
CSARGDREHYGYTF
TGCAGTGCTAGGGGGGACAGGGAGCACTATGGCTACACCTTC
>TRBV19|NA|TRBJ2-2|NA
CASKISGGELFF
TGTGCCAGTAAGATCAGCGGCGGGGAGCTGTTTTTT
>TRBV20-1|NA|TRBJ1-1|NA
CSARQDTNTEAFF
TGCAGTGCCCGCCAGGACACGAACACTGAAGCTTTCTTT
>TRBV5-6|TRBD2|TRBJ2-5|NA
CASSSRLAPNTQYF
TGTGCCAGCAGCTCGAGACTAGCTCCGAACACCCAGTACTTC
>TRBV1|NA|TRBJ1-5|few
CTSSQDPGSVDQPQHF
TGCACCAGCAGCCAAGATCCGGGTAGTGTGGATCAGCCCCAGCATTTT
>TRBV12-3/TRBV12-4|NA|TRBJ2-2|NA
CASSAVFDTGELFF
TGTGCCAGCAGTGCAGTTTTTGACACCGGGGAGCTGTTTTTT
>TRBV19|TRBD2|TRBJ2-3|few
CASSKGSGGTDTQYF
TGTGCCAGTAGTAAGGGGAGCGGGGGAACAGATACGCAGTATTTT
>TRBV24-1|NA|TRBJ2-2|few
CATSRQNTGELFF
TGTGCCACCAGTCGACAGAACACCGGGGAGCTGTTTTTT
>TRBV7-9|NA|TRBJ1-2|few
CASSFRYGYTF
TGTGCCAGCAGCTTCCGCTATGGCTACACCTTC
>TRBV5-1|NA|TRBJ2-5|NA
CASSLGSETQYF
TGCGCCAGCAGCTTGGGGAGTGAGACCCAGTACTTC
>TRBV30|NA|TRBJ2-6|NA
CAWSTQTTSGANVLTF
TGTGCCTGGAGTACACAGACGACCTCTGGGGCCAACGTCCTGACTTTC
>TRBV6-1|NA|TRBJ1-2|few
CASSTSRGDGYTF
TGTGCCAGCAGCACCTCACGCGGAGATGGCTACACCTTC
>TRBV12-5|NA|TRBJ2-6|NA
CASGPGDGANVLTF
TGTGCTAGTGGGCCAGGGGACGGGGCCAACGTCCTGACTTTC
>TRBV25-1|TRBD2|TRBJ2-5|few
CASSESSRGGLETQYF
TGTGCCAGCAGTGAATCATCACGGGGGGGTTTGGAGACCCAGTACTTC
>TRBV7-9|TRBD1|TRBJ2-3|few
CAGTAGGYTDTQYF
TGTGCCGGTACGGCAGGGGGCTACACAGATACGCAGTATTTT
>TRBV9|TRBD1|TRBJ1-4|NA
CASSLQGGNEKLFF
TGTGCCAGCAGCCTTCAGGGGGGTAATGAAAAACTGTTTTTT
>TRBV20-1|NA|TRBJ1-6|few
CSASAQNINSPLHF
TGCAGTGCTAGCGCCCAAAACATCAATTCACCCCTCCACTTT